The present entry profiles one TCR beta chain with its context. Other DNA sequences within the sample encode an identical CDR3. The data stem from a study of blood T cell repertoires in COVID-19. Across the study: Sites across the United States, Italy and Spain contributed samples from acute and convalescent COVID-19. Sample material is recorded as cDNA or gDNA derived from T cells, B-cell-depleted T cells, or PBMCs.

This CDR3 has 15 residues. The germline CDR1 and CDR2 sequences are LNHDA and SQIVND (reference sequence). The ends were cut back, 3 bases at V and 1 base at J, with 10 bases in the middle. The data were produced by immunoSEQ multiplex PCR, yet TCRdb's version contains in-frame clones alone and is incomplete. The sample lists a few hundred thousand clones, approximately 85% occurring once. Material: peripheral blood. This receptor was identified in a woman aged 45-59 years with acute or convalescent COVID-19. This chain joins TRBV19 and TRBJ2-1, with D possibly being TRBD2 (6 bases). The CDR3 DNA reads as TGTGCCAGTAGTATTGGCGGAGGGTCCTACAATGAGCAGTTCTTC. Translation: CASSIGGGSYNEQFF.